The 5 T cell receptor beta chains given below trace back to one sample, sequenced in a study of identical twins. TCRdb processed the 5' RACE reads anew with MiXCR; each CDR3 protein has one entry. The sample includes some 1,600,000 distinct CDR3 sequences, 25% to 35% of them seen just once. The specimen sequenced was cord blood. All receptors come from a newborn girl in good health.

This rearrangement joins TRBV6-2 or TRBV6-3 to TRBJ2-7; D perhaps matches TRBD1 (6 bases). Trimming stripped 0 bases from V and 2 bases from J, with 11 bases between. Germline V gene sequence: CDR1 MNHEY, CDR2 SVGEGT. The CDR3 sequence is 15 residues long. The CDR3 DNA follows: TGTGCCAGCAGTTACTCGAAAGCAGGGGCCTACGAGCAGTACTTC. Its translation is CASSYSKAGAYEQYF.

This clonotype was detected only a few times. The rearrangement joins TRBV12-3 or TRBV12-4 to TRBJ2-3; TRBD2 aligns across 8 bases. The J segment lost 6 bases and the V segment lost 6 bases, leaving 11 bases of the junction unmatched. This CDR3 has 15 residues. The chain's CDR3 is CASRGLVHGGDTQYF. The CDR3 DNA follows: TGTGCCAGCAGGGGACTAGTCCATGGGGGGGATACGCAGTATTTT.

There are a few counts of this clonotype. This chain connects TRBV10-3 to TRBJ1-1; D not resolved. The germline V gene has CDR1 ENHRY and CDR2 SYGVKD. Trimming took off 4 bases at V and 1 base at J, with 7 bases between the two ends. The CDR3 loop spans 13 amino acids. CDR3 coding DNA: TGTGCCATCAGTGGGGCAGCGAACACTGAAGCTTTCTTT. This encodes CAISGAANTEAFF.

V and J are TRBV5-1 and TRBJ2-1; 8 nucleotides align to TRBD2. The CDR3 totals 15 residues. V lost 0 bases and J lost 6; bases outside the gene matches: 5. From germline, CDR1 is SGHRS and CDR2 YFSETQ. CDR3 coding DNA: TGCGCCAGCAGCTTGGGGCGAGCGGGAGTCAATGAGCAGTTCTTC. It is translated as CASSLGRAGVNEQFF. Together with reference TRBV5-1 and TRBJ2-1, the CDR3 gives the full variable domain: KAGVTQTPRYLIKTRGQQVTLSCSPISGHRSVSWYQQTPGQGLQFLFEYFSETQRNKGNFPGRFSGRQFSNSRSEMNVSTLELGDSALYLCASSLGRAGVNEQFFGPGTRLTVL.

This rearrangement joins TRBV6-5 to TRBJ2-1; 8 nucleotides align to TRBD2. Judging by the DNA end, TRBJ2-7 fits better; the J call may be wrong. Germline CDR1 MNHEY, CDR2 SVGAGI. CDR3 size: 20 residues. CDR3 DNA: TGTGCCAGCAGTTACTCGAAACTAGCGGACGTTAAAACTGTCTACAATGAGCAGTACTTC. Its protein product is CASSYSKLADVKTVYNEQYF.